This TCR beta chain comes out of a study of T cell responses to AZD1222 COVID-19 vaccine. This CDR3 has 12 residues. V lost 3 bases to trimming and J lost 7 bases, with 7 bases between them. CDR1 is MNHEY, CDR2 SMNVEV, per germline (reference sequence). Profiled with immunoSEQ multiplex PCR; TCRdb holds only in-frame clones, not every one. Of 44,000 or so clones listed, 65% to 85% are singletons. The specimen was peripheral blood, collected on day 0 of AZD1222 vaccination. The receptor's source is an adult in good health. This chain connects TRBV27 to TRBJ2-1; no reliable D call. The CDR3 coding sequence is TGTGCCAGCAGTTTTAACCTGAATGAGCAGTTCTTC. Residues: CASSFNLNEQFF.